One sample yielded the 30 T cell receptor beta chains listed below, sequenced in a study of human T cells and chemical hapten exposure. As for time point: patch test 1, 2 weeks after DPC sensitization. Treatment noted: therapeutic diphenylcyclopropenone sensitization with weekly scalp DPC. TCRdb itself ran the RACE reads through MiXCR, one entry per CDR3 protein. The sample has around 74,000 distinct CDR3 sequences; more than 30% are singletons. The sequencing used whole blood, collected in connection with sensitization to the hapten diphenylcyclopropenone (DPC). These receptors came from a man aged 40-50 years with alopecia areata. Some clones in this sample may be carry-over from other donors' samples.

This clonotype was found once. The chain employs TRBV29-1 and TRBJ2-1; D is possibly TRBD1 (5 bases). Germline CDR1 is SQVTM and CDR2 is ANQGSEA. CDR3 length: 15 amino acids. The ends were cut back, 3 bases at V and 6 bases at J, with 18 bases in the middle. The CDR3: CSVDRASSRANEQFF. The CDR3 coding sequence is TGCAGCGTTGACAGGGCCTCTTCCAGGGCCAATGAGCAGTTCTTC.

The rearrangement uses TRBV5-4 and TRBJ2-7; perhaps TRBD1 as D (6 bases). From germline, CDR1 is SGHNT and CDR2 YYREEE (reference sequence). The CDR3 runs 13 residues. The V and J ends lost 4 bases and 4 bases respectively, with 12 bases between them. The CDR3 sequence: CASSHGTRYEQYF. The CDR3 DNA follows: TGTGCCAGCAGCCACGGGACACGTTACGAGCAGTACTTC.

The chain combines TRBV27 with TRBJ2-7; D might be TRBD1 (7 bases). Germline V gives CDR1 MNHEY, CDR2 SMNVEV (reference sequence). The CDR3 is made up of 16 amino acids. V was pared by 4 bases and J by 2 bases, with 18 bases between. CDR3 region: CASSSLRTGGAYEQYF. The CDR3 nucleotides are TGTGCCAGCAGTTCACTGCGGACAGGAGGGGCCTACGAGCAGTACTTC.

This clonotype turned up a few times. V gene TRBV4-2 combines with J gene TRBJ2-6; weak D call: TRBD1 (6 bases). Germline lookup yields CDR1 LGHNA and CDR2 YNFKEQ. This CDR3 region has 16 residues. V was pared by 0 bases and J by 1 base, with 7 bases between. The CDR3 region is CASSQDGTSGANVLTF. As DNA, the CDR3 is TGTGCCAGCAGCCAAGATGGGACATCTGGGGCCAACGTCCTGACTTTC.

The rearrangement uses TRBV28 and TRBJ1-1, with D uncertain. V lost 2 bases, J lost 0 bases, and 10 bases lay in between. The CDR3 runs 15 residues. Looked up from germline, CDR1 is MDHEN and CDR2 is SYDVKM. The CDR3 loop is CASSLPSPVNTEAFF. CDR3 DNA sequence: TGTGCCAGCAGTTTACCCTCGCCGGTGAACACTGAAGCTTTCTTT.

The rearrangement links TRBV3-1 to TRBJ1-1; no clear D gene. Per the germline V gene, CDR1 is LGHDT and CDR2 is YNNKEL (reference sequence). The germline V and J ends were trimmed by 4 bases and 4 bases, with 16 bases remaining between them. The CDR3 length is 15 residues. The CDR3 DNA follows: TGTGCCAGCAGCCCCTACGGGAAAAGGCCCACTGAAGCTTTCTTT. It encodes CASSPYGKRPTEAFF.

V is TRBV27 and J is TRBJ1-2; D ambiguous. The CDR3 has 14 residues. CDR1 is MNHEY, CDR2 SMNVEV, per germline (reference sequence). V shed 0 bases and J shed 2 bases, with 7 bases lying between them. The CDR3 here is CASSLSGLNYGYTF. As DNA, the CDR3 is TGTGCCAGCAGTTTATCGGGCCTGAACTATGGCTACACCTTC.

This clonotype has just a few counts. The gene calls are TRBV27 and TRBJ2-3; D ambiguous. Trimming stripped 6 bases from V and 2 bases from J, with 15 bases between. Germline lookup yields CDR1 MNHEY and CDR2 SMNVEV (reference sequence). The CDR3 contains 15 residues. CDR3 in amino acids: CASRGTSRNTDTQYF. The CDR3 DNA reads as TGTGCCAGCAGGGGCACTTCGCGAAACACAGATACGCAGTATTTT.

V and J are TRBV6-2 or TRBV6-3 and TRBJ2-7; a possible D gene is TRBD2 (5 bases). Germline V gene sequence: CDR1 MNHEY, CDR2 SVGEGT. V lost 0 bases and J 4 bases, leaving 13 bases between the germline ends. This CDR3 has 15 residues. The CDR3 loop reads CASSYSMTEAYEQYF. CDR3 sequence (DNA): TGTGCCAGCAGTTACTCGATGACGGAGGCTTACGAGCAGTACTTC.

Only a few counts were recorded for this clonotype. The CDR3 DNA reads as TGTGCCAGCAGTTACTCAGGCTCCTACGAGCAGTACTTC. This gives the protein CASSYSGSYEQYF. This chain joins TRBV6-5 and TRBJ2-7; no definite D call. The V gene lost 0 bases and the J gene lost 0 bases, with 3 bases spanning the gap. The germline V gene has CDR1 MNHEY and CDR2 SVGAGI. There are 13 residues in the CDR3.

The CDR3 spells CASSLEQGRTEAFF. The CDR3 DNA is TGTGCCAGCAGCTTAGAGCAGGGGAGAACTGAAGCTTTCTTT. The J gene is TRBJ1-1, the V gene TRBV7-8, with D maybe TRBD1 (6 bases). V was clipped by 1 base and J by 5 bases, with 11 bases between them. CDR1 and CDR2 from the germline V gene are SGHVS and FQNEAQ. The CDR3 totals 14 residues.

The chain has TRBV12-3 or TRBV12-4 and TRBJ1-1, with D maybe TRBD1 (6 bases). The CDR3 loop spans 15 amino acids. V was trimmed by 3 bases and J by 0 bases, leaving 11 bases between them. The CDR3 nucleotides read TGTGCCAGCAGTTTCGTAACAGGGATGAACACTGAAGCTTTCTTT. Its protein product is CASSFVTGMNTEAFF.

The rearrangement uses TRBV28 and TRBJ2-3; 16 bases fit TRBD2. Trimming at V came to 5 bases and at J to 6 bases, leaving 14 bases not matched to a gene. CDR1 and CDR2 (germline): MDHEN, SYDVKM. The CDR3 runs 19 residues. The CDR3 sequence is CASSLLLGTSGRESDTQYF. The CDR3 DNA reads TGTGCCAGCAGTCTCCTCCTGGGGACTAGCGGGAGGGAAAGTGATACGCAGTATTTT.

V usage is TRBV21-1 and J usage is TRBJ2-6; TRBD1, the D gene given by the table, was not confirmed from the DNA. TRBV21-1 corresponds to a pseudogene. This CDR3 region has 16 residues. In DNA form, the CDR3 reads TGTGCCAGCAGCTCCCGAGGACAGGGGAGGGCCAACGTCCTGACTTTC. It is translated as CASSSRGQGRANVLTF.

In its sample, this clonotype was seen a few times. This chain connects TRBV19 to TRBJ1-5; no reliable D call. Trimming left V 3 bases short and J 5 bases short, with 14 bases between. CDR3 length equals 15 residues. Per germline, CDR1 LNHDA and CDR2 SQIVND (reference sequence). CDR3 protein: CASSISIVGYQPQHF. In nucleotides, the CDR3 is TGTGCCAGTAGTATTTCCATCGTAGGGTATCAGCCCCAGCATTTT.

The genes are TRBV7-2 and TRBJ2-1; 13 bases fit TRBD2. After removal of 2 bases from V and 10 bases from J, the junction contained 5 bases not matched to a gene. The V gene's germline CDR1 is SGHTA and CDR2 FQGNSA. The length of the CDR3 is 15 residues. CDR3 sequence (DNA): TGTGCCAGCAGCTTACCTGGACTAGCGGGAGTCGAGCAGTTCTTC. Its translation is CASSLPGLAGVEQFF.

The chain couples TRBV12-3 or TRBV12-4 to TRBJ2-7, with 9 positions matching TRBD2. V shed 8 bases, J shed 9 bases, and the junction held 14 bases outside the gene matches. The CDR3 loop spans 14 amino acids. CDR3 nucleotides: TGTGCCAGCGGATTCGGACTAGCGCCTACAGGGCAGTACTTC. This translates into CASGFGLAPTGQYF.

This clonotype was picked up a small number of times. The chain combines TRBV5-1 with TRBJ1-1; weak D call: TRBD1 (5 bases). Trimming removed 1 base at V and 4 bases at J, with 14 bases between. The CDR3 is made up of 15 amino acids. CDR1 is SGHRS and CDR2 is YFSETQ in the germline V gene. CDR3: CASSLSPTQVTEAFF. The CDR3 coding sequence is TGCGCCAGCAGCTTGTCACCGACACAGGTCACTGAAGCTTTCTTT.

This clonotype was found a few times. The V gene is TRBV6-5, the J gene TRBJ1-2; 11 bases match TRBD1. This CDR3 contains 16 residues. Germline CDR1 MNHEY, CDR2 SVGAGI. V lost 6 bases to trimming and J lost 7 bases; unmatched junction nucleotides: 13. This CDR3 reads CASRDEGTGGRSGYTF. CDR3 bases: TGTGCCAGCAGGGACGAAGGGACAGGGGGACGGAGTGGCTACACCTTC.

In DNA form, the CDR3 reads TGCAGCGTATGCCGGGACCCCGTCTACAATGAGCAGTTCTTC. The encoded protein is CSVCRDPVYNEQFF. The V and J genes are TRBV29-1 and TRBJ2-1; D may correspond to TRBD1 or TRBD2 (5 bases each). Germline-derived CDR1 and CDR2 are SQVTM and ANQGSEA. V was pared by 6 bases and J by 3 bases, with 15 bases between. The CDR3 is 14 amino acids.

V usage is TRBV12-3 or TRBV12-4 and J usage is TRBJ2-7; 7 bases are shared with TRBD2. This CDR3 spans 14 amino acids. The V segment lost 2 bases and the J segment 6 bases; nucleotides outside the gene matches: 7. The CDR3 sequence is CASSLRRERVEQYF. In DNA form, the CDR3 reads TGTGCCAGCAGTTTACGGCGGGAGCGAGTCGAGCAGTACTTC.

The chain recombines TRBV27 with TRBJ1-1; D is possibly TRBD1 (5 bases). Looked up from germline, CDR1 is MNHEY and CDR2 is SMNVEV (reference sequence). The CDR3 covers 11 residues. V was trimmed by 11 bases and J by 5 bases, leaving 12 bases between them. CDR3 protein: CASKGRTEAFF. CDR3 in DNA: TGTGCCTCCAAGGGGCGGACTGAAGCTTTCTTT.

The V call is TRBV20-1, the J call TRBJ1-1, with D possibly TRBD1 on 5 matching bases. The CDR3 is 14 amino acids. In germline, CDR1 is DFQATT, CDR2 SNEGSKA (reference sequence). Trimming removed 3 bases at V and 0 bases at J, with 11 bases between. The CDR3: CSASWPGLNTEAFF. The CDR3 bases are TGCAGTGCTAGTTGGCCGGGGCTGAACACTGAAGCTTTCTTT.

This clonotype has just one count. The chain couples TRBV7-9 to TRBJ2-1; tentatively, D is TRBD1 (5 bases). This CDR3 comprises 12 residues. Trimming cost V 1 base and J 9 bases, with 7 bases left between them. Per the germline V gene, CDR1 is SEHNR and CDR2 is FQNEAQ (reference sequence). CDR3 sequence reads: CASSLVGVEQFF. CDR3 in DNA: TGTGCCAGCAGCTTAGTAGGGGTTGAGCAGTTCTTC.

This chain connects TRBV5-1 to TRBJ2-3; 8 nucleotides align to TRBD2. The trim removed 4 bases at V and 6 bases at J, leaving 13 bases unmatched. The germline gives CDR1 SGHRS, CDR2 YFSETQ. The CDR3 contains 16 residues. As DNA, the CDR3 is TGCGCCAGCAGCCCCAGCCCAGCGGGAGTTAGGGATACGCAGTATTTT. It translates to CASSPSPAGVRDTQYF.

The gene calls are TRBV11-2 and TRBJ1-2; D unresolved. In germline, CDR1 is SGHAT, CDR2 FQNNGV. The CDR3 length is 13 residues. V lost 5 bases and J 3 bases, leaving 10 bases between the germline ends. CDR3 sequence: CASSTERDYGYTF. Written as DNA, the CDR3 is TGTGCCAGCAGCACCGAACGCGACTATGGCTACACCTTC.

The chain is built from TRBV4-2 and TRBJ1-3; no definite D call. The CDR3 has 16 residues. V was trimmed by 0 bases and J by 0 bases, leaving 9 bases between them. The V gene's germline CDR1 is LGHNA and CDR2 YNFKEQ. Written as DNA, the CDR3 is TGTGCCAGCAGCCAAGAAATGACTAGCTCTGGAAACACCATATATTTT. Translated, it gives CASSQEMTSSGNTIYF.

The rearrangement joins TRBV14 to TRBJ1-6, with TRBD1 matching 8 bases. The CDR3 totals 13 residues. The V gene end was trimmed by 8 bases and the J gene end by 9 bases; junction bases not matched to a gene: 6. CDR1 and CDR2 from the germline V gene are SGHDN and FVKESK. CDR3 loop: CASARGRFSPLHF. CDR3 sequence (DNA): TGTGCCAGCGCCAGGGGGCGATTTTCACCCCTCCACTTT.

The chain has TRBV10-2 and TRBJ1-2; D unclear. Trimming pared 2 bases from V and 7 bases from J, leaving 5 bases between. CDR1 and CDR2 (germline): WSHSY, SAAADI. This CDR3 has 11 residues. This CDR3 reads CASSEGFGYTF. CDR3 nucleotides: TGCGCCAGCAGTGAGGGCTTTGGCTACACCTTC.

This clonotype was seen more than once but under ten times. The chain combines TRBV27 with TRBJ1-5; TRBD1 matches 9 bases. Per germline, CDR1 MNHEY and CDR2 SMNVEV (reference sequence). The CDR3 loop spans 14 amino acids. The V segment lost 4 bases and the J segment 6 bases; nucleotides outside the gene matches: 4. CDR3 amino acids: CASSYRQGGQPQHF. In DNA form, the CDR3 reads TGTGCCAGCAGTTATCGACAGGGGGGTCAGCCCCAGCATTTT.